This is a list of T cell receptor beta chains from one sample in a study of beta chain features in type 1 diabetes. Method: immunoSEQ multiplex PCR; TCRdb's copy keeps in-frame clones and lacks some. The table lists about 330,000 clones, approximately 10% of them singletons. The sample consisted of naive CD4+ T cells from blood. The receptors stem from a woman younger than 45 in good health. Each CDR3 is given with its conserved first and last residue. The D gene is left open where the match is weak. Size is omitted from some rows. Given values are once, few, many or a class for expanded clones.

V: TRBV18
size: NA
D: NA
length: 14
J: TRBJ1-1
CDR3: CASSPAGVNTEAFF
DNA: TGTGCCAGCTCACCCGCAGGGGTGAACACTGAAGCTTTCTTT

V: TRBV28
size: NA
D: TRBD2
length: 14
J: TRBJ2-1
CDR3: CASIEAGGFDEQFF
DNA: TGTGCCAGCATAGAAGCGGGAGGTTTCGATGAGCAGTTCTTC

V: TRBV29-1
size: few
D: NA
length: 14
J: TRBJ1-5
CDR3: CSVAAGGSNQPQHF
DNA: TGCAGCGTTGCAGCCGGGGGTAGCAATCAGCCCCAGCATTTT

V: TRBV9
size: NA
D: TRBD2
length: 14
J: TRBJ2-4
CDR3: CASSVSSGGNIQYF
DNA: TGTGCCAGCAGCGTTTCTAGCGGGGGAAACATTCAGTACTTC

V: TRBV28
size: few
D: NA
length: 17
J: TRBJ2-3
CDR3: CASIPSGPLASTDTQYF
DNA: TGTGCCAGCATTCCATCGGGGCCGCTAGCGAGCACAGATACGCAGTATTTT

V: TRBV18
size: few
D: TRBD2
length: 18
J: TRBJ2-3
CDR3: CAGHSSRVGLAGADTQYF
DNA: TGTGCCGGCCATTCAAGTCGGGTAGGACTAGCGGGAGCAGATACGCAGTATTTT

V: TRBV11-1
size: few
D: NA
length: 13
J: TRBJ1-1
CDR3: CASSLRENTEAFF
DNA: TGTGCCAGCAGCCTACGAGAGAACACTGAAGCTTTCTTT

V: TRBV9
size: NA
D: NA
length: 13
J: TRBJ2-1
CDR3: CASSFREYNEQFF
DNA: TGTGCCAGCAGCTTCCGGGAATACAATGAGCAGTTCTTC

V: TRBV4-3
size: few
D: NA
length: 14
J: TRBJ2-1
CDR3: CASSQVLARNEQFF
DNA: TGCGCCAGCAGCCAAGTTCTAGCGCGGAATGAGCAGTTCTTC

V: TRBV6-5
size: few
D: TRBD2
length: 15
J: TRBJ2-7
CDR3: CASSYETSGIYEQYF
DNA: TGTGCCAGCAGTTACGAGACTAGCGGGATCTACGAGCAGTACTTC

V: TRBV15
size: NA
D: TRBD2
length: 15
J: TRBJ2-1
CDR3: CATSRDKGLYYEQFF
DNA: TGTGCCACCAGCAGAGATAAGGGACTATACTATGAGCAGTTCTTC

V: TRBV18
size: NA
D: TRBD1
length: 15
J: TRBJ1-4
CDR3: CASSAPGQGGEKLFF
DNA: TGTGCCAGCTCAGCTCCGGGACAGGGCGGTGAAAAACTGTTTTTT

V: TRBV2
size: few
D: TRBD2
length: 15
J: TRBJ2-4
CDR3: CASSPLAVARNIQYF
DNA: TGTGCCAGCTCTCCGCTAGCGGTTGCTAGAAACATTCAGTACTTC

V: TRBV11-2
size: NA
D: TRBD2
length: 17
J: TRBJ2-1
CDR3: CASSPETSGRAINEQFF
DNA: TGTGCCAGCAGCCCAGAGACTAGCGGGAGGGCCATCAATGAGCAGTTCTTC

V: TRBV28
size: NA
D: TRBD2
length: 16
J: TRBJ2-7
CDR3: CASSLAASGAREEQYF
DNA: TGTGCCAGCAGTTTGGCGGCTAGCGGGGCACGGGAAGAGCAGTACTTC

V: TRBV9
size: NA
D: TRBD1
length: 17
J: TRBJ1-4
CDR3: CASSSGGNRGPGEKLFF
DNA: TGTGCCAGCAGCTCTGGGGGTAACAGGGGGCCAGGTGAAAAACTGTTTTTT

V: TRBV18
size: NA
D: TRBD1
length: 14
J: TRBJ2-4
CDR3: CASSLGQGQNIQYF
DNA: TGTGCCAGCTCACTCGGACAGGGCCAAAACATTCAGTACTTC

V: TRBV7-3
size: NA
D: NA
length: 14
J: TRBJ2-5
CDR3: CASSLSGAKETQYF
DNA: TGTGCCAGCAGCTTAAGCGGCGCCAAAGAGACCCAGTACTTC

V: TRBV12-5
size: few
D: NA
length: 16
J: TRBJ1-2
CDR3: CASGLVPGGFDGGYTF
DNA: TGTGCTAGTGGTTTGGTACCCGGGGGGTTCGACGGCGGCTACACCTTC

V: TRBV7-2
size: few
D: NA
length: 13
J: TRBJ2-1
CDR3: CASSLAEARAQFF
DNA: TGTGCCAGCAGCTTAGCGGAGGCTAGAGCGCAGTTCTTC

V: TRBV5-4
size: few
D: TRBD2
length: 16
J: TRBJ2-7
CDR3: CASSPGLAGSSYEQYF
DNA: TGTGCCAGCAGCCCGGGACTAGCGGGGAGCTCCTACGAGCAGTACTTC

V: TRBV5-1
size: NA
D: TRBD2
length: 17
J: TRBJ2-1
CDR3: CASSLAGTSDSYNEQFF
DNA: TGCGCCAGCAGCTTGGCCGGGACTAGCGACTCCTACAATGAGCAGTTCTTC

V: TRBV4-2
size: NA
D: NA
length: 15
J: TRBJ1-4
CDR3: CASSQDWALNEKLFF
DNA: TGTGCCAGCAGCCAAGATTGGGCCCTAAATGAAAAACTGTTTTTT

V: TRBV7-2
size: NA
D: TRBD1
length: 15
J: TRBJ2-7
CDR3: CASSPDRVGYYEQYF
DNA: TGTGCCAGCAGCCCGGACAGGGTGGGGTACTACGAGCAGTACTTC

V: TRBV7-2
size: few
D: TRBD1
length: 14
J: TRBJ2-7
CDR3: CASSLPGQPYEQYF
DNA: TGTGCCAGCAGCTTACCGGGACAGCCCTACGAGCAGTACTTC

V: TRBV7-8
size: few
D: TRBD2
length: 15
J: TRBJ2-1
CDR3: CASSLTSGSRGEQFF
DNA: TGTGCCAGCAGCTTGACTAGCGGGAGCCGGGGTGAGCAGTTCTTC

V: TRBV27
size: few
D: TRBD2
length: 18
J: TRBJ2-1
CDR3: CASSLWLASGRRGNEQFF
DNA: TGTGCCAGCAGTTTATGGCTGGCTAGCGGGAGAAGGGGCAATGAGCAGTTCTTC

V: TRBV30
size: few
D: NA
length: 12
J: TRBJ1-1
CDR3: CAWSIRTDEAFF
DNA: TGTGCCTGGAGTATACGAACAGATGAAGCTTTCTTT

V: TRBV9
size: NA
D: NA
length: 17
J: TRBJ2-2
CDR3: CASSVDGSGSPTGELFF
DNA: TGTGCCAGCAGCGTAGACGGTAGCGGCAGTCCCACCGGGGAGCTGTTTTTT

V: TRBV6-6
size: few
D: NA
length: 11
J: TRBJ2-5
CDR3: CASGPQETQYF
DNA: TGTGCCAGCGGGCCCCAAGAGACCCAGTACTTC

V: TRBV30
size: NA
D: NA
length: 16
J: TRBJ2-7
CDR3: CAWSRPQGRGGYEQYF
DNA: TGTGCCTGGTCACGCCCTCAAGGCAGGGGAGGGTACGAGCAGTACTTC

V: TRBV28
size: NA
D: TRBD1
length: 13
J: TRBJ1-2
CDR3: CAVSPEGADGYTF
DNA: TGTGCCGTTTCCCCAGAGGGGGCGGATGGCTACACCTTC

V: TRBV7-2
size: NA
D: TRBD2
length: 15
J: TRBJ2-2
CDR3: CASSLGGGPTGELFF
DNA: TGTGCCAGCAGCTTAGGGGGAGGGCCTACCGGGGAGCTGTTTTTT

V: TRBV11-2
size: NA
D: TRBD2
length: 16
J: TRBJ2-3
CDR3: CASSFTSGRGTDTQYF
DNA: TGTGCCAGCAGCTTCACTAGCGGGAGGGGCACAGATACGCAGTATTTT

V: TRBV4-3
size: few
D: TRBD1
length: 16
J: TRBJ2-7
CDR3: CASSHRGQGLSYEQYF
DNA: TGCGCCAGCAGCCACCGAGGACAGGGATTATCCTACGAGCAGTACTTC

V: TRBV6-1
size: NA
D: NA
length: 16
J: TRBJ2-1
CDR3: CASSGLGGNGYGEQFF
DNA: TGTGCCAGCAGTGGGCTGGGCGGGAACGGCTACGGTGAGCAGTTCTTC

V: TRBV7-2
size: few
D: TRBD2
length: 19
J: TRBJ2-7
CDR3: CASSLRTSGRASLSYEQYF
DNA: TGTGCCAGCAGCTTAAGGACTAGCGGGAGGGCATCGCTCTCCTACGAGCAGTACTTC

V: TRBV28
size: few
D: TRBD2
length: 16
J: TRBJ2-1
CDR3: CASSAPSGRGYNEQFF
DNA: TGTGCCAGCAGTGCCCCCAGCGGGAGGGGGTACAATGAGCAGTTCTTC

V: TRBV6-1
size: NA
D: NA
length: 12
J: TRBJ1-5
CDR3: CASRDSHQPQHF
DNA: TGTGCCAGCAGGGACAGTCATCAGCCCCAGCATTTT

V: TRBV7-9
size: NA
D: TRBD2
length: 16
J: TRBJ2-5
CDR3: CASSANLAGVAETQYF
DNA: TGTGCCAGCAGCGCCAATCTAGCGGGAGTAGCAGAGACCCAGTACTTC

V: TRBV20-1
size: NA
D: NA
length: 10
J: TRBJ1-1
CDR3: CSAPRIEAFF
DNA: TGCAGTGCTCCGCGCATTGAAGCTTTCTTT

V: TRBV7-2
size: few
D: NA
length: 15
J: TRBJ2-1
CDR3: CASSPPGSSYNEQFF
DNA: TGTGCCAGCAGCCCCCCCGGGAGCTCCTACAATGAGCAGTTCTTC

V: TRBV9
size: few
D: NA
length: 16
J: TRBJ1-4
CDR3: CASSADGKGRNEKLFF
DNA: TGTGCCAGCAGCGCTGACGGGAAGGGAAGGAATGAAAAACTGTTTTTT

V: TRBV7-2
size: NA
D: NA
length: 15
J: TRBJ2-7
CDR3: CASSLAGGTSYEQYF
DNA: TGTGCCAGCAGCTTAGCCGGCGGGACCTCCTACGAGCAGTACTTC

V: TRBV7-8
size: NA
D: TRBD1
length: 17
J: TRBJ2-7
CDR3: CASSLLDPPDRVFEQYF
DNA: TGTGCCAGCAGCTTGTTAGACCCCCCGGACAGGGTGTTCGAGCAGTACTTC

V: TRBV28
size: NA
D: TRBD1
length: 15
J: TRBJ2-7
CDR3: CASNAPGTVTYEQYF
DNA: TGTGCCAGCAATGCCCCCGGGACAGTTACCTACGAGCAGTACTTC

V: TRBV19
size: few
D: NA
length: 11
J: TRBJ2-4
CDR3: CASSSGIIQYF
DNA: TGTGCCAGTAGTAGCGGGATCATTCAGTACTTC

V: TRBV29-1
size: few
D: NA
length: 13
J: TRBJ2-5
CDR3: CSVEDPRVETQYF
DNA: TGCAGCGTTGAAGATCCTCGGGTGGAGACCCAGTACTTC

V: TRBV18
size: NA
D: TRBD2
length: 17
J: TRBJ2-1
CDR3: CASSPPALAGGNNEQFF
DNA: TGTGCCAGCTCACCGCCAGCACTAGCGGGGGGGAACAATGAGCAGTTCTTC

V: TRBV4-3
size: NA
D: NA
length: 15
J: TRBJ2-7
CDR3: CASSQEKRGHFEQYF
DNA: TGCGCCAGCAGCCAAGAGAAACGCGGACATTTCGAGCAGTACTTC

V: TRBV7-3
size: NA
D: NA
length: 15
J: TRBJ2-5
CDR3: CASSLTWIGGETQYF
DNA: TGTGCCAGCAGCTTAACTTGGATCGGGGGAGAGACCCAGTACTTC

V: TRBV30
size: few
D: TRBD2
length: 18
J: TRBJ2-5
CDR3: CAWSPWTSGREYQETQYF
DNA: TGTGCCTGGAGTCCATGGACTAGCGGGAGAGAGTACCAAGAGACCCAGTACTTC